The 2 T cell receptor beta chains given below trace back to one sample, sequenced in a study of blood T cell repertoires in COVID-19. Assay used: immunoSEQ multiplex PCR; TCRdb lists only in-frame clones, some missing. The sample gives about 140,000 clones, over 65% of which show up once; approximately 17% is in the top ten. The sequenced sample consisted of peripheral blood. All receptors come from a man aged 50 to 59 with acute or convalescent COVID-19.

CDR3 sequence reads: CAIAPSGITEAFF. The CDR3 nucleotides read TGTGCCATCGCCCCTTCAGGGATCACTGAAGCTTTCTTT. This chain links TRBV10-3 with TRBJ1-1, with a tentative D call TRBD1 (5 bases). Germline CDR1 is ENHRY and CDR2 is SYGVKD. V dropped 8 bases and J dropped 4 bases, with 14 bases sitting between them. The CDR3 spans 13 residues.

The chain is built from TRBV2 and TRBJ2-7; D is possibly TRBD2 (5 bases). The V end lost 7 bases, the J end lost 2 bases, and 9 bases lay between the germline ends. There are 12 residues in the CDR3. Germline assignment: CDR1 SNHLY and CDR2 FYNNEI. CDR3 sequence (DNA): TGTGCCAGCACCTTCGGGACCTACGAGCAGTACGTC. It codes for CASTFGTYEQYV.